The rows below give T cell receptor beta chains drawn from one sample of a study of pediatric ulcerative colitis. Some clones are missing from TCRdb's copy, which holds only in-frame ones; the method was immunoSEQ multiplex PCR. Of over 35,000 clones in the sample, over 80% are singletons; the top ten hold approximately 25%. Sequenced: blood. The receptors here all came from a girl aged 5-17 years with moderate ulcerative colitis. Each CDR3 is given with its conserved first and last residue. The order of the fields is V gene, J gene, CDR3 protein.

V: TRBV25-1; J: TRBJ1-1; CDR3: CASSDRVRGNTEAFF
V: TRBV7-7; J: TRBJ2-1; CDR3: CASSLGRGGDEQFF
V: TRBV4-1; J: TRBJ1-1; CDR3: CASSQVSSGRRGDTEAFF
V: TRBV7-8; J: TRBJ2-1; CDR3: CASSFGSRGEQFF
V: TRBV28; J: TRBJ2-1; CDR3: CASRSSRDNDNEQFF
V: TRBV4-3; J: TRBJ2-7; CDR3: CASSRGTGSYEQYF
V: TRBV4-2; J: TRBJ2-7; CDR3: CASSQEGFRFDEQYF
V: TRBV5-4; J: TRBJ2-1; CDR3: CASSPSVGNEQFF
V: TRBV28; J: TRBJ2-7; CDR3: CASSPPGRTYEQYF
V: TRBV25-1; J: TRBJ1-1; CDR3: CASSERDSSMNTEAFF
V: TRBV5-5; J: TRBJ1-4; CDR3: CASSGDGPAHEKLFF
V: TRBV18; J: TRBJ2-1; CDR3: CASSTYSSGLADNEQFF
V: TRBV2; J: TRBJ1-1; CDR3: CASGTGRNTEAFF
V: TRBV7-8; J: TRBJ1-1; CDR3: CASSLGRDGTEAFF
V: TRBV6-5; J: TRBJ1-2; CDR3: CASSVGTGYGYTF
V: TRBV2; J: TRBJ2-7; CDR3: CASAERTYEQYF
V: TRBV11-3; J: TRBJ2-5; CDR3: CASSLEGGAGETQYF
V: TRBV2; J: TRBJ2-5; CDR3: CASSLGSGFQETQYF
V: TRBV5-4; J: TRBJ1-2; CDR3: CASSSQGRVSGGYTF
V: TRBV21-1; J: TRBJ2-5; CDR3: CASSSRTGGQETQYF
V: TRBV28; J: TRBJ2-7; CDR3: CASSSAISYEQYF
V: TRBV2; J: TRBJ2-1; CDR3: CASSESPPPQFF
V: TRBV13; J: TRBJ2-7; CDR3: CASSTSSNRTSGYEQYF
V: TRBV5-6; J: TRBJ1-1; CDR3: CASSKGDETEAFF
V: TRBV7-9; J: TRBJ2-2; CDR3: CASDTGTGELFF
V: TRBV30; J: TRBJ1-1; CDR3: CAWGRGGSEAFF
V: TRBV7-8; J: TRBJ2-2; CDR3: CASSLWAYSTGELFF
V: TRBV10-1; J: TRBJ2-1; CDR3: CASSRSAVQGHNEQFF
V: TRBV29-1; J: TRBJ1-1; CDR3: CSSRGDTEAFF
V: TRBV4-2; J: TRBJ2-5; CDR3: CASSQGPGGYGETQYF
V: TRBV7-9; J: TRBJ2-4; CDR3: CASSSRQEGNIQYF
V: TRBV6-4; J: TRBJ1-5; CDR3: CASSEEGGSNQPQHF
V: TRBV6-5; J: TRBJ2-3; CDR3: CASSPTTDTQYF
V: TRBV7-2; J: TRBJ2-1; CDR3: CASSLGVTGGYNEQFF